This passage covers 26 T cell receptor beta chains from one sample sequenced in a study of cytomegalovirus exposure and HLA in healthy donors. The PCR was carried out with 60 Vbeta primers and 13 Jbeta primers. Profiling relied on immunoSEQ multiplex PCR, and the TCRdb table lists in-frame clones only, not all of them. Of 100,000 to 120,000 clones detected, roughly 80% appear once; the ten largest clones hold 6% to 8%. Sequenced material: PBMCs. These receptors came from a man younger than 40 in good health and CMV-seropositive.

This sequence joins TRBV5-1 and TRBJ2-7; 8 bases agree with TRBD1. CDR3 length equals 15 residues. Germline V gene lookup returns CDR1 SGHRS and CDR2 YFSETQ. J was trimmed by 0 bases and V by 1 base; bases with no gene match: 3. The CDR3 reads CASSLTGQASYEQYF. The DNA of the CDR3 is TGCGCCAGCAGCTTGACGGGACAGGCCTCCTACGAGCAGTACTTC.

J is TRBJ1-5 and V is TRBV9, with D possibly TRBD1 on 5 matching bases. Germline CDR1 SGDLS, CDR2 YYNGEE. CDR3 length: 15 residues. The V end lost 5 bases, the J end lost 0 bases, and 12 bases lay between the germline ends. The CDR3 reads CASSPGVYSNQPQHF. The CDR3 nucleotides are TGTGCCAGCAGTCCGGGGGTATATAGCAATCAGCCCCAGCATTTT.

The rearrangement uses TRBV19 and TRBJ2-1; D is perhaps TRBD2 (6 bases). The germline V and J ends were trimmed by 5 bases and 6 bases, with 17 bases remaining between them. Germline CDR1 is LNHDA and CDR2 is SQIVND (reference sequence). The CDR3 covers 15 residues. CDR3 sequence reads: CASSRGRGGLNEQFF. CDR3 coding DNA: TGTGCCAGTAGTCGAGGTAGGGGAGGCCTCAATGAGCAGTTCTTC.

This clone has a handful of counts. This sequence joins TRBV6-6 and TRBJ2-7, with TRBD1 matching 8 bases. Looked up from germline, CDR1 is MNHNY and CDR2 is SVGAGI (reference sequence). The V segment lost 6 bases and the J segment 2 bases; nucleotides outside the gene matches: 6. This CDR3 is 14 amino acids long. The DNA of the CDR3 is TGTGCCAGCAGCCTAGGACAGGGCGCCTACGAGCAGTACTTC. It specifies CASSLGQGAYEQYF.

This clone showed up just a few times. V is TRBV5-1 and J is TRBJ1-4, with no clear D. Trimming took off 4 bases at V and 4 bases at J, with 17 bases between the two ends. This CDR3 has 16 residues. Germline assignment: CDR1 SGHRS and CDR2 YFSETQ. The CDR3 here is CASSPQPDGGNEKLFF. For the CDR3, the DNA is TGCGCCAGCAGCCCGCAACCCGACGGAGGTAATGAAAAACTGTTTTTT.

The rearrangement joins TRBV4-1 to TRBJ2-1; possible D gene TRBD1, 5 bases. CDR3 size: 16 residues. The V gene's germline CDR1 is MGHRA and CDR2 YSYEKL. V was clipped by 2 bases and J by 8 bases, with 19 bases between them. Here the CDR3 DNA reads TGCGCCAGCAGCCAAAGTCCAGCAGGGCTGGAAGATGAGCAGTTCTTC. Protein sequence: CASSQSPAGLEDEQFF.

V and J are TRBV19 and TRBJ1-6; 8 bases match TRBD1. CDR1 is LNHDA and CDR2 is SQIVND in the germline V gene (reference sequence). The CDR3 totals 14 residues. The V gene end was trimmed by 5 bases and the J gene end by 11 bases; junction bases not matched to a gene: 8. The CDR3 region has the DNA TGTGCCAGTAGTGTTCCCGGGACAGGAGCACCCCTCCACTTT. Residues: CASSVPGTGAPLHF.

This chain links TRBV5-4 with TRBJ1-2; the match to TRBD1 covers 9 bases. The CDR3 runs to 14 residues. V lost 4 bases and J lost 1; bases outside the gene matches: 2. Per the germline V gene, CDR1 is SGHNT and CDR2 is YYREEE (reference sequence). CDR3 amino acids: CASSQGQGNYGYTF. The DNA for the CDR3 is TGTGCCAGCAGCCAGGGACAGGGTAACTATGGCTACACCTTC.

This clone has a handful of counts. The rearrangement links TRBV2 to TRBJ1-6; tentative D call: TRBD1 (6 bases). Trimming pared 6 bases from V and 2 bases from J, leaving 11 bases between. The CDR3 is 15 amino acids. CDR1 is SNHLY and CDR2 is FYNNEI in the germline V gene. The CDR3 bases are TGTGCCAGCAGGCACAGGGATCCCTATAATTCACCCCTCCACTTT. Protein sequence: CASRHRDPYNSPLHF.

J is TRBJ2-2 and V is TRBV14; possibly TRBD2 for D (7 bases). The CDR3 loop spans 16 amino acids. CDR1 is SGHDN and CDR2 is FVKESK in the germline V gene. V lost 4 bases, J lost 4 bases, and 16 bases lay in between. CDR3 nucleotides: TGTGCCAGCAGCCCCTGGGGGGGGCCGCGCACCGGGGAGCTGTTTTTT. Translating it yields CASSPWGGPRTGELFF. Complete variable domain (other parts from reference TRBV14 and TRBJ2-2): EAGVTQFPSHSVIEKGQTVTLRCDPISGHDNLYWYRRVMGKEIKFLLHFVKESKQDESGMPNNRFLAERTGGTYSTLKVQPAELEDSGVYFCASSPWGGPRTGELFFGEGSRLTVL.

The sample holds one count of this clone. The V call is TRBV6-6, the J call TRBJ2-7; TRBD2 matches 9 bases. Germline lookup yields CDR1 MNHNY and CDR2 SVGAGI (reference sequence). V trimming: 2 bases; J trimming: 7 bases; junction bases outside the gene matches: 6. CDR3 length: 14 amino acids. The CDR3 region is CASSYNRAGGEQYF. In nucleotides, the CDR3 is TGTGCCAGCAGTTACAACAGGGCGGGAGGGGAGCAGTACTTC.

This clone was counted a few times. This chain joins TRBV2 and TRBJ2-1; a weak D match, TRBD2 (5 bases). The CDR3 contains 14 residues. The V end lost 2 bases, the J end lost 7 bases, and 12 bases lay between the germline ends. CDR1 is SNHLY, CDR2 FYNNEI, per germline. The CDR3 region has the DNA TGTGCCAGCAGTGAAATACTAGTAAGTAATGAGCAGTTCTTC. It specifies CASSEILVSNEQFF.

J is TRBJ2-7 and V is TRBV25-1, with TRBD1 matching over 10 bases. CDR3 size: 16 residues. Unmatched junction bases numbered 7, after V lost 3 bases and J lost 2 bases. The germline V gene has CDR1 MGHDK and CDR2 SYGVNS. The CDR3: CASSDRQGAIAYEQYF. DNA for the CDR3: TGTGCCAGCAGTGACAGACAGGGGGCGATTGCCTACGAGCAGTACTTC.

Of note for this clone: A junction end diverges from the germline sequence, so it may reflect a read error. The chain is built from TRBV18 and TRBJ1-1, with 7 bases that match TRBD1. The CDR3 contains 13 residues. Per the germline V gene, CDR1 is KGHSH and CDR2 is LQKENI. CDR3 in amino acids: CTSSPETGVEAFF. The DNA for the CDR3 is TGTACCAGCTCACCTGAAACAGGGGTCGAAGCTTTCTTT.

This chain joins TRBV14 and TRBJ2-5; the D is unclear. The CDR3 is made up of 14 amino acids. The V end was cut by 0 bases, the J end by 3 bases, with 8 bases between. Per the germline V gene, CDR1 is SGHDN and CDR2 is FVKESK. The CDR3 sequence: CASSQDYRKETQYF. The CDR3 DNA follows: TGTGCCAGCAGCCAAGACTACAGAAAAGAGACCCAGTACTTC.

This clone was observed a single time. The chain links TRBV4-1 to TRBJ2-6; possibly TRBD2 for D (6 bases). Germline V gene lookup returns CDR1 MGHRA and CDR2 YSYEKL. CDR3 length: 18 amino acids. V lost 1 base to trimming and J lost 0 bases, with 13 bases between them. As DNA, the CDR3 is TGCGCCAGCAGCCAAGGGGAGGTGGGCCCCTCTGGGGCCAACGTCCTGACTTTC. This codes for CASSQGEVGPSGANVLTF.

The chain has TRBV5-1 and TRBJ2-3, with a possible D match to TRBD2 (6 bases). Trimming pared 0 bases from V and 4 bases from J, leaving 15 bases between. CDR1 and CDR2 from the germline V gene are SGHRS and YFSETQ. The CDR3 is 16 residues long. The CDR3 sequence is CASSLGSQGGADTQYF. DNA of the CDR3: TGCGCCAGCAGCTTGGGTTCACAAGGAGGGGCAGATACGCAGTATTTT.

The chain links TRBV4-2 to TRBJ2-1; the D gene is possibly TRBD1 (7 bases). CDR3 length: 16 amino acids. The germline V gene has CDR1 LGHNA and CDR2 YNFKEQ. Trimming took off 1 base at V and 4 bases at J, with 14 bases between the two ends. CDR3 nucleotides: TGTGCCAGCAGCCAAGGGGCGGGACAGACATACAATGAGCAGTTCTTC. This sequence encodes CASSQGAGQTYNEQFF.

This chain joins TRBV5-6 and TRBJ2-7; 9 bases are a match to TRBD1. Germline-derived CDR1 and CDR2 are SGHDT and YYEEEE. The CDR3 consists of 14 residues. Germline trimming cut 4 bases from V and 7 bases from J; bases unmatched to any gene: 9. The chain's CDR3 is CASSPSGTGWEQYF. CDR3 DNA sequence: TGTGCCAGCAGCCCCAGCGGGACAGGGTGGGAGCAGTACTTC.

V is TRBV25-1 and J is TRBJ1-2, with D unclear. Trimming stripped 1 base from V and 6 bases from J, with 6 bases between. From germline, CDR1 is MGHDK and CDR2 SYGVNS. The CDR3 runs 12 residues. CDR3 protein: CASSELADGYTF. The CDR3 nucleotides read TGTGCCAGCAGTGAATTGGCGGATGGCTACACCTTC.

In the case of this clone: This sample also contains other DNA sequences that code for the same CDR3. The CDR3 nucleotides are TGTGCCAGCAGCGTAGGGGGCGGGGGGGCTTACGAGCAGTACTTC. This encodes CASSVGGGGAYEQYF. The chain is built from TRBV9 and TRBJ2-7, with 9 positions matching TRBD2. The germline V gene encodes CDR1 SGDLS and CDR2 YYNGEE. V was clipped by 0 bases and J by 4 bases; unmatched bases: 5. CDR3 length: 15 residues.

The chain links TRBV5-1 to TRBJ1-6; 7 bases align to TRBD1. The junction had 7 bases not matched to a gene; V was cut back by 1 base and J by 6 bases. The CDR3 sequence is 16 residues long. Germline V CDR1 and CDR2: SGHRS, YFSETQ. CDR3 loop: CASSLQGGAGNSPLHF. As DNA, the CDR3 is TGCGCCAGCAGCTTGCAAGGGGGCGCGGGTAATTCACCCCTCCACTTT.

The chain uses TRBV5-4 and TRBJ2-7; perhaps TRBD1 as D (5 bases). V shed 6 bases and J shed 4 bases, with 20 bases lying between them. CDR3 length equals 15 residues. Germline V gene data show CDR1 as SGHNT and CDR2 as YYREEE (reference sequence). The chain's CDR3 is CASTPDPVGPYEQYF. The CDR3 DNA is TGTGCCAGCACCCCCGACCCAGTGGGGCCGTACGAGCAGTACTTC.

The genes are TRBV28 and TRBJ1-1; tentatively, D is TRBD1 (6 bases). CDR3 length: 14 amino acids. The germline V gene has CDR1 MDHEN and CDR2 SYDVKM. V was shortened by 3 bases and J by 2 bases, with 10 bases between the two germline ends. The CDR3 loop is CASSFRQANTEAFF. The CDR3 DNA is TGTGCCAGCAGTTTTCGACAGGCTAACACTGAAGCTTTCTTT.

This clone was seen once. The chain has TRBV6-1 and TRBJ2-5, with 9 bases fitting TRBD1. Germline V gene data show CDR1 as MNHNS and CDR2 as SASEGT. The trim removed 6 bases at V and 5 bases at J, leaving 7 bases unmatched. The CDR3 has 14 residues. CDR3 amino acids: CASRFGTGSETQYF. The CDR3 coding sequence is TGTGCCAGCAGGTTCGGGACAGGGTCTGAGACCCAGTACTTC.

This sequence joins TRBV28 and TRBJ2-2; D is unresolved. The CDR3 runs to 12 residues. V gave up 2 bases and J gave up 6 bases, with 4 bases separating them. Germline V gene lookup returns CDR1 MDHEN and CDR2 SYDVKM. The CDR3 nucleotides read TGTGCCAGCAGTTTAATCGCCGGGGAGCTGTTTTTT. This codes for CASSLIAGELFF.